This T cell receptor (beta chain) originates from a study of OX40 agonist ivuxolimab in advanced cancers. Across the whole study: Three patients had partial responses: one hepatocellular carcinoma, two cutaneous melanoma.

Systemic immunosuppression or a history of autoimmune disease excluded patients. The table came from immunoSEQ multiplex PCR; TCRdb's copy has only in-frame clones and leaves some out. The table shows 100,000 or so clones, with roughly nine tenths occurring only once. The material sequenced was CD4+ or CD8+ T cells sorted from blood, taken in a trial of the OX40 agonist ivuxolimab. This clonotype was sampled from an adult with an advanced solid tumor such as melanoma, head and neck, liver or kidney cancer.

CDR3 DNA sequence: TGTGCCAGCAGCGGCGGGAGCCAAGAGACCCAGTACTTC. This sequence encodes CASSGGSQETQYF. This chain connects TRBV9 to TRBJ2-5; 7 bases map to TRBD2. There are 13 residues in the CDR3. CDR1 is SGDLS and CDR2 is YYNGEE in the germline V gene. After removal of 3 bases from V and 1 base from J, the junction contained 0 bases not matched to a gene.